Listed below are T cell receptor beta chains from one sample, sequenced in a study of CD8 T cells in ankylosing spondylitis. TCRdb itself ran the 5' RACE reads through MiXCR, one entry per CDR3 protein. The sample lists 150,000 to 200,000 distinct CDR3 sequences; approximately 10% were seen once. Sequencing input: blood, either unsorted or a sorted T cell fraction (not recorded which). Receptor source: a male donor with ankylosing spondylitis or in good health (not recorded which). Both conserved end residues are part of each CDR3. The D gene is left open where the match is weak. Some rows have no size entry. The others give once, few or many, or a class for an expanded clone.

clone_size d_call j_call v_call cdr3_aa cdr3_nt
NA NA TRBJ2-2 TRBV6-5 CASRSGGELFF TGTGCCAGCAGGTCCGGGGGGGAGCTGTTTTTT
NA NA TRBJ2-7 TRBV5-1 CASSYDGYSGEQYF TGCGCCAGCAGTTATGACGGATACTCCGGCGAGCAGTACTTC
once TRBD2 TRBJ2-7 TRBV6-4 CASSDSISGRIPYEQYF TGTGCCAGCAGTGACTCGATCAGCGGGAGGATTCCGTACGAGCAGTACTTC
many NA TRBJ2-5 TRBV20-1 CSARMQETQYF TGCAGTGCTAGAATGCAAGAGACCCAGTACTTC
NA TRBD1 TRBJ1-1 TRBV7-9 CASSPTRGTEGAFF TGTGCCAGCAGCCCCACTAGGGGGACAGAGGGAGCTTTCTTT
few NA TRBJ2-5 TRBV20-1 CSAPRDRETQYF TGCAGTGCTCCTCGTGACCGCGAGACCCAGTACTTC
many TRBD2 TRBJ2-1 TRBV13 CASSFGGNYNEQFF TGTGCCAGCAGCTTCGGGGGGAACTACAATGAGCAGTTCTTC
NA TRBD1 TRBJ1-3 TRBV11-2 CASSLGGQGLLSGNTIYF TGTGCCAGCAGCTTAGGGGGACAGGGGCTCCTCTCTGGAAACACCATATATTTT
many TRBD2 TRBJ2-3 TRBV11-2 CASRRSGRSRTDTQYF TGTGCCAGCAGACGTAGCGGGAGGAGCCGCACAGATACGCAGTATTTT
many NA TRBJ2-4 TRBV12-3/TRBV12-4 CASSLTGENIQYF TGTGCCAGCAGTTTAACAGGAGAAAACATTCAGTACTTC
few TRBD2 TRBJ2-7 TRBV7-9 CASSPQLAGAPAYEQYF TGTGCCAGCAGCCCCCAACTAGCGGGGGCCCCCGCCTACGAGCAGTACTTC
many TRBD1 TRBJ2-7 TRBV6-1 CASRPSQGLGEQYF TGTGCCAGCAGGCCCTCACAGGGGTTGGGCGAGCAGTACTTC
NA NA TRBJ1-2 TRBV20-1 CSAEGRSGYGYTF TGCAGTGCTGAGGGGCGATCGGGCTATGGCTACACCTTC
NA TRBD1 TRBJ1-1 TRBV6-5 CASRLRSGQAPMNTEAFF TGTGCCAGCAGGTTACGTTCGGGACAGGCTCCAATGAACACTGAAGCTTTCTTT
NA NA TRBJ1-5 TRBV4-3 CASSQEVSRGGNQPQHF TGCGCCAGCAGCCAAGAAGTAAGCAGGGGTGGCAATCAGCCCCAGCATTTT
many NA TRBJ2-2 TRBV2 CASMVPGLAASGELFF TGTGCCAGCATGGTCCCGGGCCTCGCCGCCAGCGGGGAGCTGTTTTTT
NA NA TRBJ1-5 TRBV12-3/TRBV12-4 CASSFNRGNQPQHF TGTGCCAGCAGTTTTAACAGGGGCAATCAGCCCCAGCATTTT
many NA TRBJ2-3 TRBV12-3/TRBV12-4 CASSLNSGTDTQYF TGTGCCAGCAGTTTAAATAGCGGTACAGATACGCAGTATTTT
many TRBD1 TRBJ2-7 TRBV29-1 CSVVLGQGGRRRYEQYF TGCAGCGTTGTGTTAGGACAGGGGGGACGGAGACGCTACGAGCAGTACTTC
many NA TRBJ1-6 TRBV28 CASSLLGDNSPLHF TGTGCCAGCAGTTTATTGGGAGATAATTCACCCCTCCACTTT